This note documents a single T cell receptor beta chain sequence. TCRdb's table, derived via immunoSEQ multiplex PCR, lists solely in-frame clones and lacks some. The sample lists about 180,000 clones, about nine tenths occurring once. This record comes from a study of T cell responses to AZD1222 COVID-19 vaccine. Looked up from germline, CDR1 is MNHEY and CDR2 is SVGEGT. There are 15 residues in the CDR3. V was shortened by 1 base and J by 4 bases, with 11 bases between the two germline ends. Sequenced here: peripheral blood, sampled 28 days after the second AZD1222 dose. The sequence came from an adult who received the AZD1222 COVID-19 vaccine. V is TRBV6-2 or TRBV6-3 and J is TRBJ1-5, with D tentatively TRBD1 (5 bases). The CDR3, as DNA: TGTGCCAGCAGTTACTGGGGCGAAGGTAATCAGCCCCAGCATTTT. Translated: CASSYWGEGNQPQHF.